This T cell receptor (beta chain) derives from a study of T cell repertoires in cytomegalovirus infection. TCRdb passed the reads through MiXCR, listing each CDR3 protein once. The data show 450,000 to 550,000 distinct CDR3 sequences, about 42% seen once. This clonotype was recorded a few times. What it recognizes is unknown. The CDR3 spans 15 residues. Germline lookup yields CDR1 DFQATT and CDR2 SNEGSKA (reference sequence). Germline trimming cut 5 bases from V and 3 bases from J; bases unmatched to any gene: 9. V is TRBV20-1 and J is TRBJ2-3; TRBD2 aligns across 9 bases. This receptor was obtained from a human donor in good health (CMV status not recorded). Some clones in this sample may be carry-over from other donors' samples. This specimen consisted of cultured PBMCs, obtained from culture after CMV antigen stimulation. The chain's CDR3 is CSAEDTGLATDTQYF. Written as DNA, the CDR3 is TGCAGTGCTGAGGACACGGGACTAGCAACAGATACGCAGTATTTT.